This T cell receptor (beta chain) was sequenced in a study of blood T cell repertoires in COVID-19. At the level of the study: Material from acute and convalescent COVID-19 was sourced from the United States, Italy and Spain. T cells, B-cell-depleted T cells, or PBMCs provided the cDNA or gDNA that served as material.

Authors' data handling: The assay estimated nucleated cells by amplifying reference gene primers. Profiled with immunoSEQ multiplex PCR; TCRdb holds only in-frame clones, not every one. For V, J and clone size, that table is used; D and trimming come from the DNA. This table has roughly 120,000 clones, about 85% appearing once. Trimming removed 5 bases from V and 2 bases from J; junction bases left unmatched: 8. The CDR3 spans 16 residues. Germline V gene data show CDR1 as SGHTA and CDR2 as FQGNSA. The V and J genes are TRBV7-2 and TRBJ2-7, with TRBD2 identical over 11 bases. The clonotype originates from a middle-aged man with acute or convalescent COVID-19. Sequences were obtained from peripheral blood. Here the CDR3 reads CASSLRLAGLTYEQYF. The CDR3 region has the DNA TGTGCCAGCAGCCTCCGACTAGCGGGGTTAACCTACGAGCAGTACTTC.